This entry lists 18 T cell receptor beta chains sequenced from one sample in a study of radiotherapy plus CTLA-4 blockade in lung cancer. Data came from immunoSEQ multiplex PCR; TCRdb stores just in-frame clones and leaves some out. The sample shows tens of thousands of clones, roughly 60% of them seen only once. The sample consisted of peripheral blood, taken from a patient treated with radiotherapy plus ipilimumab. The receptors shown here come from a human donor with non-small cell lung cancer who had a partial response to radiotherapy plus ipilimumab.

The gene calls are TRBV2 and TRBJ1-5; D may be TRBD1 (5 bases). V gave up 8 bases and J gave up 0 bases, with 8 bases separating them. From germline, CDR1 is SNHLY and CDR2 FYNNEI. This CDR3 region has 13 residues. CDR3 coding DNA: TGTGCCAGCTGGCAGGGTAGCAATCAGCCCCAGCATTTT. This gives the protein CASWQGSNQPQHF.

V and J are TRBV9 and TRBJ2-1; D possibly corresponds to TRBD2 (5 bases). Trimming took 2 bases from V and 5 from J, leaving 14 bases between them. The length of the CDR3 is 15 residues. From germline, CDR1 is SGDLS and CDR2 YYNGEE. Here the CDR3 reads CASSVIGNPNNEQFF. The CDR3 nucleotides read TGTGCCAGCAGCGTGATCGGGAACCCAAACAATGAGCAGTTCTTC.

The V and J genes are TRBV15 and TRBJ2-2, with D possibly TRBD2 on 7 matching bases. The CDR3 has 17 amino acids. V lost 2 bases, J lost 8 bases, and 21 bases lay in between. From germline, CDR1 is LNHNV and CDR2 YYDKDF (reference sequence). CDR3 in amino acids: CATSRPPQRGGTGELFF. CDR3 nucleotides: TGTGCCACCAGCAGACCGCCCCAGAGGGGGGGCACTGGGGAGCTGTTTTTT.

This chain joins TRBV27 and TRBJ1-1; D perhaps matches TRBD1 (6 bases). Germline assignment: CDR1 MNHEY and CDR2 SMNVEV (reference sequence). The CDR3 consists of 14 residues. Between the trimmed V and J ends, which lost 5 bases and 0 bases, there was a span of 10 bases. DNA of the CDR3: TGTGCCAGCAGTGCTCAGGGGCTGAACACTGAAGCTTTCTTT. Translation: CASSAQGLNTEAFF.

The genes are TRBV2 and TRBJ2-7; 7 nucleotides line up with TRBD1. The CDR3 has 15 residues. The germline CDR1 and CDR2 sequences are SNHLY and FYNNEI. Losses at the gene ends were 3 bases for V and 5 bases for J; bases not matched to a gene: 10. Written as DNA, the CDR3 is TGTGCCAGCAGTGATGTGAGACAGGGATCCCACGAGCAGTACTTC. The encoded protein is CASSDVRQGSHEQYF.

The table lists this clone with a count of one. The chain employs TRBV7-3 and TRBJ2-7; 7 nucleotides agree with TRBD1. From germline, CDR1 is SGHTA and CDR2 FQGTGA. J gave up 4 bases and V 4 bases, and 10 bases lay outside the gene matches. The length of the CDR3 is 15 residues. The CDR3 here is CASSSSRQGRYEQYF. CDR3 DNA: TGTGCCAGCAGCTCGTCACGACAGGGACGTTACGAGCAGTACTTC.

This rearrangement joins TRBV30 to TRBJ2-7, with 7 positions matching TRBD1. This CDR3 has 17 amino acids. Germline V gene data show CDR1 as GTSNPN and CDR2 as SVGIG (reference sequence). After removal of 8 bases from V and 3 bases from J, the junction contained 22 bases not matched to a gene. CDR3 in DNA: TGTGCCGGGTCTCGCGCGTGGGGCAAGACAGGGAGCTACGAGCAGTACTTC. Its translation: CAGSRAWGKTGSYEQYF.

This clone was recorded a few times. The V and J genes are TRBV2 and TRBJ2-4, with D hard to call. Germline V gives CDR1 SNHLY, CDR2 FYNNEI. The CDR3 spans 15 residues. V gave up 3 bases and J gave up 1 base, with 10 bases separating them. The CDR3 bases are TGTGCCAGCAGTGAGAGTATTGCGGCCAAAAACATTCAGTACTTC. It encodes CASSESIAAKNIQYF.

This rearrangement joins TRBV5-4 to TRBJ1-1, with a tentative D call TRBD1 (5 bases). The CDR3 has 12 amino acids. In germline, CDR1 is SGHNT, CDR2 YYREEE (reference sequence). The ends were cut back, 2 bases at V and 5 bases at J, with 7 bases in the middle. The CDR3 loop reads CASSFRGTEAFF. CDR3 bases: TGTGCCAGCAGCTTTCGGGGGACTGAAGCTTTCTTT.

CDR3 region: CASSNRDRRVLGGYTF. The CDR3 coding sequence is TGTGCCAGCAGCAACCGGGACAGGAGGGTGCTAGGTGGCTACACCTTC. The gene calls are TRBV7-2 and TRBJ1-2, with 8 bases identical to TRBD1. With 5 bases clipped from V and 7 bases from J, the junction kept 15 bases outside the gene matches. Germline lookup yields CDR1 SGHTA and CDR2 FQGNSA. CDR3 size: 16 residues.

V is TRBV19 and J is TRBJ1-2; D possibly corresponds to TRBD1 (5 bases). The germline V and J ends were trimmed by 6 bases and 4 bases, with 6 bases remaining between them. Germline CDR1 is LNHDA and CDR2 is SQIVND (reference sequence). The CDR3 covers 11 residues. Here the CDR3 reads CASRDIYGYTF. The CDR3 DNA reads TGTGCCAGTAGGGACATCTATGGCTACACCTTC.

V usage is TRBV2 and J usage is TRBJ2-1, with 8 bases aligning to TRBD2. V was clipped by 8 bases and J by 4 bases; unmatched bases: 7. CDR3 length equals 14 residues. Germline lookup yields CDR1 SNHLY and CDR2 FYNNEI. The CDR3 loop is CASCKTSGYNEQFF. CDR3 sequence (DNA): TGTGCCAGCTGTAAAACTAGCGGTTACAATGAGCAGTTCTTC.

The chain has TRBV15 and TRBJ2-1; 7 nucleotides line up with TRBD1. After removal of 5 bases from V and 4 bases from J, the junction contained 8 bases not matched to a gene. There are 15 residues in the CDR3. Looked up from germline, CDR1 is LNHNV and CDR2 is YYDKDF (reference sequence). As DNA, the CDR3 is TGTGCCACCAGCTTCGAGACAGGGAGTTACAATGAGCAGTTCTTC. Amino acid sequence: CATSFETGSYNEQFF.

The V call is TRBV7-3, the J call TRBJ1-1, with 10 bases matching TRBD1. This CDR3 has 15 amino acids. Trimming cost V 5 bases and J 10 bases; bases outside gene matches: 13. The V gene's germline CDR1 is SGHTA and CDR2 FQGTGA. For the CDR3, the DNA is TGTGCCAGCAGCCAAACCCCGGGACAGGGGATTTCAGCTTTCTTT. Protein: CASSQTPGQGISAFF. The full variable domain, completed using reference TRBV7-3 and TRBJ1-1, is GAGVSQTPSNKVTEKGKYVELRCDPISGHTALYWYRQSLGQGPEFLIYFQGTGAADDSGLPNDRFFAVRPEGSVSTLKIQRTERGDSAVYLCASSQTPGQGISAFFGQGTRLTVV.

The chain couples TRBV9 to TRBJ2-3; weak D call: TRBD1 (5 bases). Germline assignment: CDR1 SGDLS and CDR2 YYNGEE. There are 15 residues in the CDR3. V shed 0 bases and J shed 5 bases, with 13 bases lying between them. Here the CDR3 DNA reads TGTGCCAGCAGCGTAGCGGACATCCCCCAAGATACGCAGTATTTT. Its translation: CASSVADIPQDTQYF.

J is TRBJ2-5 and V is TRBV11-2; 11 nucleotides line up with TRBD2. Germline values: CDR1 SGHAT, CDR2 FQNNGV. The V gene end was trimmed by 2 bases and the J gene end by 4 bases; junction bases not matched to a gene: 6. The CDR3 has 16 amino acids. The DNA of the CDR3 is TGTGCCAGCAGCTTATTTGCTAGCGGGGGGACAGAGACCCAGTACTTC. It yields the protein CASSLFASGGTETQYF.

The gene calls are TRBV6-5 and TRBJ1-1; 9 nucleotides agree with TRBD1. Germline assignment: CDR1 MNHEY and CDR2 SVGAGI. This CDR3 spans 14 amino acids. V shed 1 base and J 5 bases; nucleotides not matched to a gene: 2. This CDR3 is CASSYYRGRTEAFF. The CDR3 nucleotides read TGTGCCAGCAGTTACTACAGGGGGCGTACTGAAGCTTTCTTT.

The chain combines TRBV5-1 with TRBJ2-7; D might be TRBD2 (5 bases). Germline loops: CDR1 SGHRS, CDR2 YFSETQ. This CDR3 spans 13 amino acids. V was pared by 5 bases and J by 0 bases, with 9 bases between. CDR3 sequence: CASRGGSSYEQYF. The CDR3 DNA sequence: TGCGCCAGCAGAGGAGGCAGCTCCTACGAGCAGTACTTC.